A single sample gave rise to the 11 T cell receptor beta chains below, sequenced in a study of blood T cell repertoires in COVID-19. TCRdb keeps only in-frame clones here, not all; method: immunoSEQ multiplex PCR. The table has 15,000 to 20,000 clones, about 91% seen once. The sequencing input was peripheral blood. The receptors were gathered from a human donor in a cohort sampled during active COVID-19.

The genes are TRBV15 and TRBJ1-2, with unresolved D. V dropped 0 bases and J dropped 4 bases, with 9 bases sitting between them. The CDR3 extends over 14 amino acids. The V gene's germline CDR1 is LNHNV and CDR2 YYDKDF (reference sequence). The CDR3 DNA reads as TGTGCCACCAGCAGAGATCGGGAGCTCTATGGCTACACCTTC. Translation gives CATSRDRELYGYTF.

The chain combines TRBV28 with TRBJ1-2; D gene uncertain. V gave up 7 bases and J gave up 2 bases, with 11 bases separating them. This CDR3 is 13 amino acids long. The germline V gene has CDR1 MDHEN and CDR2 SYDVKM. The CDR3 DNA reads TGTGCCAGCACGATCGACAAGAACTATGGCTACACCTTC. This codes for CASTIDKNYGYTF.

There are a few counts of this clone. The CDR3, as DNA: TGTGCCTGGAGCCCCCGGGGGGCGGGGGACTTAATGGCTTGGGGCACAGCGACAGATACGCAGTATTTT. As protein: CAWSPRGAGDLMAWGTATDTQYF. The V gene is TRBV30, the J gene TRBJ2-3; TRBD2 might be the D (7 bases). The CDR3 is 23 residues long. The germline gives CDR1 GTSNPN, CDR2 SVGIG (reference sequence). The V end was cut by 3 bases, the J end by 3 bases, with 40 bases between.

The V gene is TRBV30, the J gene TRBJ1-1; possible D gene TRBD1, 5 bases. The CDR3 sequence is 13 residues long. Trimming cost V 5 bases and J 4 bases, with 14 bases left between them. Germline V gene data show CDR1 as GTSNPN and CDR2 as SVGIG (reference sequence). The CDR3 protein is CAWDTTVATEAFF. As DNA, the CDR3 is TGTGCCTGGGATACGACAGTGGCCACTGAAGCTTTCTTT.

This sequence joins TRBV5-1 and TRBJ1-2; a weak D match, TRBD1 (6 bases). The V end lost 6 bases, the J end lost 4 bases, and 19 bases lay between the germline ends. Germline values: CDR1 SGHRS, CDR2 YFSETQ. CDR3 length equals 15 residues. CDR3 sequence reads: CASTRFTGTPYGYTF. The CDR3 DNA sequence: TGCGCCAGCACCCGATTTACAGGGACACCCTATGGCTACACCTTC.

The rearrangement uses TRBV7-2 and TRBJ1-2; the D is unclear. The V and J ends lost 1 base and 5 bases respectively, with 8 bases between them. Germline-derived CDR1 and CDR2 are SGHTA and FQGNSA. The CDR3 consists of 13 residues. Written as DNA, the CDR3 is TGTGCCAGCAGCTTAGAAATAGAGTATGGCTACACCTTC. Its translation is CASSLEIEYGYTF.

This sequence joins TRBV28 and TRBJ2-2; D might be TRBD1 (5 bases). The CDR3 has 14 residues. Trimming cost V 6 bases and J 4 bases, with 12 bases left between them. Looked up from germline, CDR1 is MDHEN and CDR2 is SYDVKM. CDR3 sequence (DNA): TGTGCCAGCAGACCTCAGGGTGGCACCGGGGAGCTGTTTTTT. Translated, it gives CASRPQGGTGELFF.

The CDR3 DNA reads TGTGCCAGCAGTTACAGGGGGACCCAGAGAAGTTACGAGCAGTACTTC. It specifies CASSYRGTQRSYEQYF. The V call is TRBV6-2 or TRBV6-3, the J call TRBJ2-7, with TRBD1 as a possible D gene (6 bases). The CDR3 runs to 16 residues. Trimming took off 2 bases at V and 4 bases at J, with 18 bases between the two ends. CDR1 and CDR2 (germline): MNHEY, SVGEGT.

The J gene is TRBJ2-7, the V gene TRBV28; TRBD1 agrees at 7 bases. This CDR3 contains 15 residues. Trimming removed 5 bases from V and 5 bases from J; junction bases left unmatched: 12. Per germline, CDR1 MDHEN and CDR2 SYDVKM. DNA of the CDR3: TGTGCCAGCAGTATAGGGGGCCTCCTTAGGGACGAGCAGTACTTC. Translated, it gives CASSIGGLLRDEQYF. The full variable domain, with the rest looked up from reference TRBV28 and TRBJ2-7, is DVKVTQSSRYLVKRTGEKVFLECVQDMDHENMFWYRQDPGLGLRLIYFSYDVKMKEKGDIPEGYSVSREKKERFSLILESASTNQTSMYLCASSIGGLLRDEQYFGPGTRLTVT.

V gene TRBV9 combines with J gene TRBJ2-1; 9 bases fit TRBD2. This CDR3 has 12 amino acids. Germline CDR1 and CDR2: SGDLS and YYNGEE. J was trimmed by 11 bases and V by 5 bases; bases with no gene match: 5. CDR3 DNA sequence: TGTGCCAGCAGTCGTAGCGGGGGTCAGCAGTTCTTC. Protein sequence: CASSRSGGQQFF.

The rearrangement links TRBV11-2 to TRBJ2-3; TRBD2 is a possible D gene (7 bases). The CDR3 is 17 amino acids. From germline, CDR1 is SGHAT and CDR2 FQNNGV. V was cut by 5 bases and J by 0 bases, with 18 bases left in between. CDR3: CASSPGGGRGSTDTQYF. The CDR3 coding sequence is TGTGCCAGCAGCCCCGGGGGCGGGCGGGGGAGCACAGATACGCAGTATTTT. Looking up the rest from reference TRBV11-2 and TRBJ2-3 gives the full variable domain: EAGVAQSPRYKIIEKRQSVAFWCNPISGHATLYWYQQILGQGPKLLIQFQNNGVVDDSQLPKDRFSAERLKGVDSTLKIQPAKLEDSAVYLCASSPGGGRGSTDTQYFGPGTRLTVL.